The 13 T cell receptor beta chains below all came from one sample that was sequenced in a study of shared clonotypes between healthy human individuals. Data came from immunoSEQ multiplex PCR; TCRdb stores just in-frame clones and leaves some out. The table records over 2 million clones, less than 95% of them present only once. The sequencing sample was made of naive CD4+ T cells from PBMCs. Subset noted: CD45RA+ positively selected. Receptor source: a man between 18 and 29 years old in good health. Some clones in this sample may be carry-over from other donors' samples.

The chain has TRBV9 and TRBJ2-1, with TRBD2 matching 7 bases. Germline CDR1 is SGDLS and CDR2 is YYNGEE. Trimming removed 0 bases from V and 3 bases from J; junction bases left unmatched: 3. The CDR3 is 15 residues long. The CDR3 DNA follows: TGTGCCAGCAGCGTAGCCCTAGCGGACTACAATGAGCAGTTCTTC. Its protein product is CASSVALADYNEQFF.

The chain joins TRBV13 to TRBJ2-4; perhaps TRBD2 as D (6 bases). CDR1 is PRHDT, CDR2 FYEKMQ, per germline (reference sequence). The CDR3 has 16 residues. Trimming left V 2 bases short and J 1 base short, with 12 bases between. CDR3 bases: TGTGCCAGCAGCTTAAGAGGGGCGGGGGCCAAAAACATTCAGTACTTC. Translation gives CASSLRGAGAKNIQYF.

The chain carries TRBV7-2 and TRBJ1-5; TRBD1 aligns across 7 bases. Germline V lookup: CDR1 SGHTA, CDR2 FQGNSA. V gave up 7 bases and J gave up 7 bases; unmatched junction bases: 10. The CDR3 is 14 amino acids. CDR3 sequence: CASTAQHRGQPQHF. DNA of the CDR3: TGTGCCAGCACCGCTCAACACAGGGGACAGCCCCAGCATTTT.

The gene calls are TRBV7-3 and TRBJ2-2; D is ambiguous. Germline V gene sequence: CDR1 SGHTA, CDR2 FQGTGA. CDR3 length: 14 amino acids. The V and J ends lost 2 bases and 1 base respectively, with 5 bases between them. The CDR3 coding sequence is TGTGCCAGCAGCTTATACAGGAACACCGGGGAGCTGTTTTTT. This translates into CASSLYRNTGELFF.

This clone is a singleton in its sample. V and J are TRBV5-1 and TRBJ2-7; 9 bases are shared with TRBD1. This CDR3 is built from 15 residues. CDR1 SGHRS and CDR2 YFSETQ come from the germline V gene. The V and J ends lost 4 bases and 6 bases, in that order; junction bases with no gene match: 11. This chain's CDR3 is CASSPPRDRVGEQYF. The CDR3 coding sequence is TGCGCCAGCAGCCCCCCCCGGGACAGGGTCGGCGAGCAGTACTTC.

The chain has TRBV5-1 and TRBJ2-2; 11 nucleotides align to TRBD1. Trimming removed 2 bases from V and 6 bases from J; junction bases left unmatched: 6. This CDR3 region has 16 residues. The germline CDR1 and CDR2 sequences are SGHRS and YFSETQ. CDR3 sequence: CASSFSKDRGPGELFF. The CDR3 nucleotides read TGCGCCAGCAGCTTCAGCAAGGACAGGGGGCCCGGGGAGCTGTTTTTT.

The table lists this clone with a few counts. The V and J genes are TRBV10-1 and TRBJ1-4; D call uncertain. V lost 9 bases and J lost 0, with 14 bases in between. Germline V gene lookup returns CDR1 WNHNN and CDR2 SYGVQD (reference sequence). The CDR3 is made up of 15 amino acids. For the CDR3, the DNA is TGCGCCAGGGGCAGGAGATCTACAACTAATGAAAAACTGTTTTTT. Protein sequence: CARGRRSTTNEKLFF.

For this clone: Other DNA sequences in the same sample also yield this CDR3. This chain connects TRBV5-1 to TRBJ2-1; 8 bases are a match to TRBD1. The ends lost 3 bases at V and 4 bases at J; junction bases unmatched: 3. This CDR3 spans 14 amino acids. Germline-derived CDR1 and CDR2 are SGHRS and YFSETQ. In DNA form, the CDR3 reads TGCGCCAGCAGCTCAGGACAGGGATACAATGAGCAGTTCTTC. Its protein is CASSSGQGYNEQFF.

This rearrangement joins TRBV7-2 to TRBJ2-4, with D possibly matching TRBD2 (6 bases). V gave up 5 bases and J gave up 6 bases, with 17 bases separating them. CDR1 and CDR2 from the germline V gene are SGHTA and FQGNSA. The CDR3 spans 15 residues. The CDR3 DNA reads TGTGCCAGCAGCGTCGGACAAACGCGGGGAAACATTCAGTACTTC. Protein product: CASSVGQTRGNIQYF.

This chain joins TRBV18 and TRBJ2-1; 11 bases align to TRBD1. Germline values: CDR1 KGHSH, CDR2 LQKENI. The CDR3 contains 15 residues. Trimming at V came to 3 bases and at J to 8 bases, leaving 6 bases not matched to a gene. CDR3 residues: CASSPGTGGEDEQFF. The DNA of the CDR3 is TGTGCCAGCTCACCCGGGACAGGGGGAGAGGATGAGCAGTTCTTC.

V usage is TRBV5-1 and J usage is TRBJ1-1; D is unresolved. Germline CDR1 is SGHRS and CDR2 is YFSETQ. The CDR3 is 13 amino acids. The V and J ends lost 4 bases and 8 bases respectively, with 15 bases between them. The CDR3 loop is CASSPGPPGEAFF. The CDR3 DNA reads TGCGCCAGCAGCCCCGGACCCCCGGGGGAAGCTTTCTTT. The full variable domain, rest sourced from reference TRBV5-1 and TRBJ1-1, is KAGVTQTPRYLIKTRGQQVTLSCSPISGHRSVSWYQQTPGQGLQFLFEYFSETQRNKGNFPGRFSGRQFSNSRSEMNVSTLELGDSALYLCASSPGPPGEAFFGQGTRLTVV.

The rearrangement links TRBV18 to TRBJ2-1, with 7 bases matching TRBD2. Germline V gives CDR1 KGHSH, CDR2 LQKENI. The CDR3 contains 14 residues. V dropped 5 bases and J dropped 4; count of bases not matched to a gene: 5. Written as DNA, the CDR3 is TGTGCCAGCTCAACCCTGGGGGGGTACAATGAGCAGTTCTTC. Translated, it gives CASSTLGGYNEQFF.

This chain joins TRBV27 and TRBJ2-3; 8 bases map to TRBD2. The V segment lost 5 bases and the J segment 4 bases; nucleotides outside the gene matches: 11. CDR3 length: 16 residues. Germline CDR1 is MNHEY and CDR2 is SMNVEV (reference sequence). The CDR3 protein is CASSTLAGLGPDTQYF. In DNA, the CDR3 is TGTGCCAGCAGTACTTTAGCGGGATTAGGGCCAGATACGCAGTATTTT.